This T cell receptor (beta chain) was sequenced in a study of shared clonotypes between healthy human individuals (dated by TCRdb to between 2020 and 2021). Study-wide context: The cohort included a few men and two women between 18 and 49 years of age. The study deeply sequenced blood TCR repertoires of roughly five healthy adults to estimate repertoire size and the extent of clonotype sharing between individuals. Per donor, three plates each were used for CD4 naive and CD4 memory, two for CD8 naive, and one for CD8 memory. Between about 0.8 and 9 billion PBMCs per donor were obtained by leukapheresis. Libraries were prepared and TCR repertoires were sequenced by different laboratories using diverse techniques, in order to increase sequencing depth and limit assay-specific biases. Study-level results and caveats: Rarefaction of sorted-subset datasets indicated incomplete sequencing despite the large sequencing depth. Naive subsets generally had larger estimated clonotype richness than memory subsets did. Pairwise subsampling led to the expectation that sequencing depth would affect the degree of clonotype sharing among donors. Because the study included only a small number of donors, the genetic and exposure-history diversity represented was limited. Sampling was limited to blood, and TCR repertoires in tissue likely differ from TCR repertoires in blood. Clonotypes shared by all four sorted-subset donors showed higher generation probabilities than non-shared clonotypes. Sharing across several donors was observed for 5% to 6.5% of naive CD4, around 3.5% of naive CD8, over 2% of memory CD4, and roughly 0.4% of memory CD8 clonotypes.

This clone was counted only a few times. The target of this receptor is not known. The input lacks base qualities; no much larger clone sits a single base away. Based on the germline V gene (reference sequence), the CDR1 and CDR2 sequences are SGHNT and YYREEE. The junction shows trimming of 4 bases on V and 4 bases on J, and the gene matches do not reach 0 bases of it. The CDR3, cysteine through phenylalanine, is 12 amino acids long. Only CDR3 DNA is held: 36 bases, read in frame from base 1. Donors were healthy HIV-negative adults with no recently reported acute infections or vaccinations. All donors were Caucasian adults living in Nashville, Tennessee, USA. CD4+ T cells were enriched by magnetic negative selection; naive cells were then positively selected on CD45RA, and the negative fraction formed the memory subset. Blood was collected by leukapheresis, and PBMCs were isolated by Ficoll-Histopaque density gradient centrifugation and then cryopreserved in liquid nitrogen vapor phase. Purity and quantity of every magnetically sorted T cell population were checked by analytical flow cytometry. Genomic DNA was isolated from every sorted fraction and measured by UV absorbance on a Nanodrop 2000c.

Using the deep immunoSEQ assay, multiplex PCR amplified TCR CDR3 regions from genomic DNA. Genomic DNA extracted from each cell subset was distributed evenly over all wells of several immunoSEQ 96-well plates, and each plate served as one replicate. For sorted subsets, each replicate PCR was loaded with around 220 ng genomic DNA, equivalent to approximately 27,000 T cell genomes. Purified libraries were quantified with a Qubit 3.0 fluorometer, sized on a Bioanalyzer 2100, and re-quantified with the KAPA Library Quantification kit. Each immunoSEQ 96-well plate was sequenced on its own single-read 150-cycle Illumina NextSeq 550 flow cell. Processing in the source paper ran as follows. Because the immunoSEQ output held only junctional sequences and lacked quality scores, the filtering could not match the filtering applied to full-length reads. To assign V/J genes and CDR3, sequences were annotated against IMGT germline references using PyIR, a Python wrapper for IgBLAST v1.9. Any read was removed if the V/J assignment was weak (E-value above 1e-6), the CDR3 was missing, or the read contained stop codons, out-of-frame junctions, or ambiguous translated residues. V3J clonotypes were defined as sequences sharing the same inferred V gene, J gene, and CDR3 amino acid sequence. The percentage overlap between two repertoires was calculated by dividing the number of shared unique clonotypes by the size of the smaller repertoire. Repertoire richness was assessed with RTK rarefaction, the Chao1 estimator, and Recon v2.1 estimates of unobserved clonotypes. OLGA was used to compute generation probabilities for all TCRbeta clonotypes that the gDNA method yielded from a handful of donors. TCRdb took this table from immuneACCESS and kept in-frame rearrangements with V and J called. Such tables lack part of the clones; where checked against another copy, unresolved V genes explain under half of the gap, and the rest is unexplained. Clone size and the V and J calls come from that table; the DNA yielded D and trimming. The sample profile shows about 1 million clones; about 70% of them were found once. The top ten clones comprise approximately 1.5% of the sample.

The clonotype originates from a man in his late teens or twenties in good health. In this chain, TRBV5-4 is recombined with TRBJ1-2; TRBD1 matches 8 bases in the middle. The sample taken for sequencing was memory CD4+ T cells sorted from blood. The cell subset or site label here, explained by the study, means: CD45RA-negative fraction. In nucleotides, the sequence is TGTGCCAGCAGCGGACAGGGCTATGGCTACACCTTC. It is translated as CASSGQGYGYTF.